Listed below are T cell receptor beta chains from one sample, sequenced in a study of early T cells in non-severe SARS-CoV-2 infection. TCRdb reprocessed the 5' RACE reads via MiXCR and lists one record per CDR3 protein. The data show about 69,000 distinct CDR3 sequences, with approximately 10% seen just once and around 5% held by the top ten. Sequences were derived from whole blood, sampled at baseline. These receptors all stem from an adult who was a healthcare worker with PCR-confirmed SARS-CoV-2 infection or an uninfected control (not recorded which). Each CDR3 is given with its conserved first and last residue. The order of the fields is CDR3 protein, CDR3 DNA, clone size, J gene, D gene, V gene. A D gene is named only where the DNA matches it firmly. Size is stated for part of the rows, as once, few or many counts, or as a class when the clone is expanded.

CDR3aa: CASSPTSGGAQDTQYF
CDR3nt: TGTGCCAGCAGCCCCACTAGCGGGGGGGCCCAAGATACGCAGTATTTT
abundance: few
j_gene: TRBJ2-3
d_gene: TRBD2
v_gene: TRBV7-6

CDR3aa: CASSERTRRQYF
CDR3nt: TGTGCCAGCAGTGAAAGGACAAGGAGGCAGTACTTC
abundance: -
j_gene: TRBJ2-7
d_gene: -
v_gene: TRBV2

CDR3aa: CASSSQNQPQHF
CDR3nt: TGTGCCAGCAGTTCCCAAAATCAGCCCCAGCATTTT
abundance: -
j_gene: TRBJ1-5
d_gene: -
v_gene: TRBV6-2/TRBV6-3

CDR3aa: CASSPVSYEQYF
CDR3nt: TGTGCCAGCAGCCCTGTTTCCTACGAGCAGTACTTC
abundance: many
j_gene: TRBJ2-7
d_gene: -
v_gene: TRBV7-8

CDR3aa: CASSETDTQYF
CDR3nt: TGCGCCAGCAGTGAAACAGATACGCAGTATTTT
abundance: many
j_gene: TRBJ2-3
d_gene: -
v_gene: TRBV10-2

CDR3aa: CASSLRPESNYGYTF
CDR3nt: TGTGCCAGCAGTTTACGGCCGGAATCAAACTATGGCTACACCTTC
abundance: many
j_gene: TRBJ1-2
d_gene: -
v_gene: TRBV12-3/TRBV12-4

CDR3aa: CATSDPGGGGENEQFF
CDR3nt: TGTGCCACCAGTGACCCTGGCGGCGGAGGGGAAAATGAGCAGTTCTTC
abundance: -
j_gene: TRBJ2-1
d_gene: -
v_gene: TRBV24-1

CDR3aa: CASSLSWAGNTEAFF
CDR3nt: TGTGCCAGCAGCCTGTCGTGGGCAGGGAACACTGAAGCTTTCTTT
abundance: few
j_gene: TRBJ1-1
d_gene: -
v_gene: TRBV12-3/TRBV12-4

CDR3aa: CASSQALLAGSTDTQYF
CDR3nt: TGTGCCAGCAGCCAAGCCCTCCTAGCGGGAAGCACAGATACGCAGTATTTT
abundance: few
j_gene: TRBJ2-3
d_gene: TRBD2
v_gene: TRBV4-2

CDR3aa: CASSLNDRRNTGELFF
CDR3nt: TGTGCCAGCAGCTTGAACGACAGGCGCAACACCGGGGAGCTGTTTTTT
abundance: -
j_gene: TRBJ2-2
d_gene: -
v_gene: TRBV7-2

CDR3aa: CSARPGDGGYTF
CDR3nt: TGCAGTGCTAGGCCGGGAGACGGTGGCTACACCTTC
abundance: many
j_gene: TRBJ1-2
d_gene: -
v_gene: TRBV20-1

CDR3aa: CAISESKGGGASDTQYF
CDR3nt: TGTGCCATCAGTGAGTCGAAGGGCGGGGGGGCCTCCGATACGCAGTATTTT
abundance: few
j_gene: TRBJ2-3
d_gene: TRBD2
v_gene: TRBV10-3

CDR3aa: CASSQTGLAGGRNEQFF
CDR3nt: TGTGCCAGCAGCCAAACGGGACTAGCGGGAGGCCGGAATGAGCAGTTCTTC
abundance: many
j_gene: TRBJ2-1
d_gene: TRBD2
v_gene: TRBV7-3

CDR3aa: CASSATANSYEQYF
CDR3nt: TGTGCCAGCTCAGCGACAGCAAACTCCTACGAGCAGTACTTC
abundance: few
j_gene: TRBJ2-7
d_gene: -
v_gene: TRBV18

CDR3aa: CSANIVAPGSDYGYTF
CDR3nt: TGCAGTGCTAATATCGTGGCCCCAGGGTCGGACTATGGCTACACCTTC
abundance: -
j_gene: TRBJ1-2
d_gene: -
v_gene: TRBV20-1

CDR3aa: CASSRTSGSRSYNEQFF
CDR3nt: TGTGCCAGCAGCCGGACTAGCGGGAGTAGGTCCTACAATGAGCAGTTCTTC
abundance: -
j_gene: TRBJ2-1
d_gene: TRBD2
v_gene: TRBV3-1

CDR3aa: CASHPGRVGSYEQYF
CDR3nt: TGCGCCAGCCACCCCGGACGAGTGGGTAGCTACGAGCAGTACTTC
abundance: -
j_gene: TRBJ2-7
d_gene: -
v_gene: TRBV5-1